This record concerns one TCR beta chain sequence. The antigen remains unidentified. V gave up 7 bases and J gave up 0 bases; unmatched junction bases: 9. The CDR3 covers 17 residues. The germline V gene encodes CDR1 LNHDA and CDR2 SQIVND (reference sequence). The data were obtained in a study of cytomegalovirus exposure and HLA in healthy donors. Study-wide results and limits: Accurate predictions that matched the HLA-A and HLA-B alleles of most subjects were reportedly made from TCR beta sequences.

The PCR used 60 Vbeta and 13 Jbeta primers. The assay was immunoSEQ multiplex PCR, and TCRdb's table has in-frame clones only and misses some. The sample carries around 99,000 clones, around 77% recorded once. Donors consisted of healthy bone marrow donors. Sequencing was performed on PBMCs. The clonotype was recovered from a male donor in good health and CMV-seronegative. J is TRBJ2-6 and V is TRBV19; 7 nucleotides match TRBD1. CDR3 DNA sequence: TGTGCCAGTACCATGACAGGGATCTACTCTGGGGCCAACGTCCTGACTTTC. Translating gives CASTMTGIYSGANVLTF.